This T cell receptor (beta chain) was recorded in a study of cytomegalovirus exposure and HLA in healthy donors. Findings of the study overall: In a later analysis, TCR beta V- and J-gene trimming showed a link to a missense DCLRE1C variant. HLA alleles were associated with fewer than 20,000 TCR beta sequences in a later analysis at 0.05 false discovery rate. Relative to the roughly 640-donor mean, N-insertions were reportedly fewer in an Asian-associated ancestry cluster in a later analysis.

The study ran its PCR with 60 Vbeta and 13 Jbeta primers. Original processing notes: Later, an analysis found about 80 million unique TCR beta chains, and about 10 million of these were shared. Some clones are missing from TCRdb's copy, which holds only in-frame ones; the method was immunoSEQ multiplex PCR. V and J calls and clone size follow that table, whereas D and trimming were derived from the DNA. The sample totals about 72,000 clones; its top ten clones hold 12% to 15%. Comment on this clone: What it binds is not known.

This CDR3 comprises 16 residues. V gave up 1 base and J gave up 5 bases; unmatched junction bases: 8. The germline V gene has CDR1 SGHTA and CDR2 FQGNSA. This sequence joins TRBV7-2 and TRBJ2-3, with TRBD2 identical over 8 bases. The sample comprised PBMCs. This sequence originates from a man aged 50 or older in good health and CMV-seropositive. CDR3 residues: CASSLGFVRGGDTQYF. The CDR3 bases are TGTGCCAGCAGCTTAGGGTTCGTCCGGGGGGGAGATACGCAGTATTTT.